The source of this T cell receptor beta chain is a study of shared clonotypes between healthy human individuals. This CDR3 is 14 amino acids long. With V trimmed by 3 bases and J by 7 bases, 8 bases remained unmatched. The germline gives CDR1 ENHRY, CDR2 SYGVKD. Researchers divided each subset's genomic DNA evenly across several immunoSEQ plates. Repertoires were generated with immunoSEQ multiplex PCR, while TCRdb's copy carries only in-frame clones and drops some. The data contain some 450,000 clones, roughly 80% of them singletons. Sequenced sample: PBMCs. This rearrangement joins TRBV10-3 to TRBJ1-1, with TRBD1 matching over 7 bases. The origin of this receptor is a woman aged 40 to 50 in good health. Some clones in this sample may be carry-over from other donors' samples. CDR3 coding DNA: TGTGCCATCAGTGACGGGACAGAAAATATTGAAGCTTTCTTT. Protein sequence: CAISDGTENIEAFF.